The rows below give T cell receptor beta chains drawn from one sample of a study of response to subunit inactivated influenza vaccine. TCRdb reprocessed the RT-PCR reads with MiXCR, giving one entry per CDR3 protein. Found here are hundreds of thousands of distinct CDR3 sequences, 7.6% of them singletons; the top ten hold approximately 12%. Sequences were derived from PBMCs from blood, sampled about 23 months after vaccination. The receptors here all came from a man between 45 and 75 years old who received an inactivated influenza vaccine. The CDR3 runs from the conserved cysteine through the conserved F or W. Fields, in order: D gene, clone size, V gene, J gene, CDR3 DNA, CDR3 protein. The D gene is left open where the match is weak. Where a row states a size, it is once, few, many or the class of an expanded clone; other rows omit it.

D gene: NA; clone size: NA; V gene: TRBV7-9; J gene: TRBJ2-3; CDR3 DNA: TGTGCCAGCAGCTTCATCTTCGGGGGAGGCACAGATACGCAGTATTTT; CDR3 protein: CASSFIFGGGTDTQYF
D gene: TRBD1; clone size: many; V gene: TRBV9; J gene: TRBJ1-6; CDR3 DNA: TGTGCCAGCAGCGTAGGGACAGGGGCCAATTCACCCCTCCACTTT; CDR3 protein: CASSVGTGANSPLHF
D gene: TRBD2; clone size: NA; V gene: TRBV18; J gene: TRBJ2-3; CDR3 DNA: TGTGCCAGCTCACCACCAGGACTAGCGCGCACAGATACGCAGTATTTT; CDR3 protein: CASSPPGLARTDTQYF
D gene: NA; clone size: many; V gene: TRBV30; J gene: TRBJ2-2; CDR3 DNA: TGTGCCTGGAGCTCCCAGGGCACCGGGGAGCTGTTTTTT; CDR3 protein: CAWSSQGTGELFF
D gene: NA; clone size: many; V gene: TRBV28; J gene: TRBJ2-7; CDR3 DNA: TGTGCCAGCAGTTCTGTGGGTGGCCCCTACGAGCAGTACTTC; CDR3 protein: CASSSVGGPYEQYF
D gene: TRBD2; clone size: many; V gene: TRBV12-3/TRBV12-4; J gene: TRBJ2-1; CDR3 DNA: TGTGCCAGCAGGGGACTAACAGACGTCGATGAGCAGTTCTTC; CDR3 protein: CASRGLTDVDEQFF
D gene: NA; clone size: few; V gene: TRBV2; J gene: TRBJ2-3; CDR3 DNA: TGTGCCAGCAAGGGCTTTAGCACAGATACGCAGTATTTT; CDR3 protein: CASKGFSTDTQYF
D gene: NA; clone size: few; V gene: TRBV30; J gene: TRBJ1-1; CDR3 DNA: TGTGCCTGGAACCCGACAGGGAACACTGAAGCTTTCTTT; CDR3 protein: CAWNPTGNTEAFF
D gene: TRBD2; clone size: many; V gene: TRBV5-5; J gene: TRBJ2-1; CDR3 DNA: TGTGCCAGCAGCTCCGGACTAGCGGGAGGGTACAATGAGCAGTTCTTC; CDR3 protein: CASSSGLAGGYNEQFF
D gene: TRBD2; clone size: many; V gene: TRBV3-1; J gene: TRBJ2-1; CDR3 DNA: TGTGCCAGCAGCCCCCTTGGCGGGGGGGCCTACAATGAGCAGTTCTTC; CDR3 protein: CASSPLGGGAYNEQFF
D gene: NA; clone size: many; V gene: TRBV7-2; J gene: TRBJ2-5; CDR3 DNA: TGTGCCAGCAGCTTTTCGAGAGAGACCCAGTACTTC; CDR3 protein: CASSFSRETQYF
D gene: NA; clone size: many; V gene: TRBV5-8; J gene: TRBJ1-2; CDR3 DNA: TGTGCCAGCAGCTTAAGAAAGGGGCCCCCCTATGGCTACACCTTC; CDR3 protein: CASSLRKGPPYGYTF
D gene: NA; clone size: NA; V gene: TRBV7-6; J gene: TRBJ2-5; CDR3 DNA: TGTGCCAGCAGCTTGGGGGTCGGGACTCTTGCTCTTGAGACCCAGTACTTC; CDR3 protein: CASSLGVGTLALETQYF
D gene: NA; clone size: few; V gene: TRBV24-1; J gene: TRBJ1-1; CDR3 DNA: TGTGCCACCAGTGACTCGAACACTGAAGCTTTCTTT; CDR3 protein: CATSDSNTEAFF
D gene: TRBD2; clone size: few; V gene: TRBV4-2; J gene: TRBJ2-1; CDR3 DNA: TGTGCCAGCAGCCAAGTTAGCGGGAGGCCGGGTGAGCAGTTCTTC; CDR3 protein: CASSQVSGRPGEQFF
D gene: TRBD1; clone size: NA; V gene: TRBV30; J gene: TRBJ1-5; CDR3 DNA: TGTGCCTGGAGCCGACAGGGGGTCCAGCCCCAGCATTTT; CDR3 protein: CAWSRQGVQPQHF
D gene: NA; clone size: many; V gene: TRBV7-9; J gene: TRBJ1-1; CDR3 DNA: TGTGCCAGCAGCTTTCAGGGCGTCCGGACCACTGAAGCTTTCTTT; CDR3 protein: CASSFQGVRTTEAFF
D gene: TRBD1; clone size: few; V gene: TRBV29-1; J gene: TRBJ2-5; CDR3 DNA: TGCAGCGTTACAGGGGGCGGCCAAGAGACCCAGTACTTC; CDR3 protein: CSVTGGGQETQYF
D gene: TRBD1; clone size: NA; V gene: TRBV7-7; J gene: TRBJ2-7; CDR3 DNA: TGTGCTAGCAGCTCGGGACAGGAGGCCGAGCAGTACTTC; CDR3 protein: CASSSGQEAEQYF
D gene: NA; clone size: many; V gene: TRBV5-1; J gene: TRBJ2-3; CDR3 DNA: TGCGCCAGCAGCCTCGAGGGACTCATCGCAGATACGCAGTATTTT; CDR3 protein: CASSLEGLIADTQYF
D gene: NA; clone size: many; V gene: TRBV5-1; J gene: TRBJ1-1; CDR3 DNA: TGCGCCAGCAGTTCCGGCAGGGGCTACACTGAAGCTTTCTTT; CDR3 protein: CASSSGRGYTEAFF
D gene: TRBD1; clone size: once; V gene: TRBV7-9; J gene: TRBJ1-6; CDR3 DNA: TGTGCCAGCAGCCCTAGGACAGGCACAAGTTCACCCATCCACTTT; CDR3 protein: CASSPRTGTSSPIHF
D gene: NA; clone size: NA; V gene: TRBV7-9; J gene: TRBJ2-7; CDR3 DNA: TGTGCCAGCAGCCCTTTATGGGCATACGAGCAGTACTTC; CDR3 protein: CASSPLWAYEQYF
D gene: NA; clone size: NA; V gene: TRBV6-2/TRBV6-3; J gene: TRBJ2-3; CDR3 DNA: TGTGCCAGCAGTTACTCGAATGGGGAGGAGTGGGGCACAGATACGCAGTATTTT; CDR3 protein: CASSYSNGEEWGTDTQYF
D gene: NA; clone size: many; V gene: TRBV29-1; J gene: TRBJ2-5; CDR3 DNA: TGCAGCGTTGAAGAAGGTCCGGTAGGGACCCAGTACTTC; CDR3 protein: CSVEEGPVGTQYF
D gene: NA; clone size: few; V gene: TRBV20-1; J gene: TRBJ2-1; CDR3 DNA: TGCAGTGCTGGATTGTGGGGTGCCTCTAATGAGCAGTTCTTC; CDR3 protein: CSAGLWGASNEQFF
D gene: NA; clone size: NA; V gene: TRBV11-2; J gene: TRBJ2-7; CDR3 DNA: TGTGCCAGCAGCTCCCGCTTCGGGGCCGCCGAGCAGTACTTC; CDR3 protein: CASSSRFGAAEQYF
D gene: NA; clone size: NA; V gene: TRBV5-6; J gene: TRBJ2-1; CDR3 DNA: TGTGCCAGCAGCTGGGGGTTAAGCTCCTACAATAAGCAGTTCTTC; CDR3 protein: CASSWGLSSYNKQFF
D gene: NA; clone size: few; V gene: TRBV5-1; J gene: TRBJ2-1; CDR3 DNA: TGCGCCAGCAGCAGCCGCTCAAAAAGCTCCTACAATGAGCAGTTCTTC; CDR3 protein: CASSSRSKSSYNEQFF
D gene: NA; clone size: few; V gene: TRBV29-1; J gene: TRBJ1-5; CDR3 DNA: TGCAGCGCCCGAACGGGGGCGGACAATCAGCCCCAGCATTTT; CDR3 protein: CSARTGADNQPQHF
D gene: TRBD2; clone size: NA; V gene: TRBV6-1; J gene: TRBJ2-2; CDR3 DNA: TGTGCCAGCAGCCCCGCTAGCGGGGGCCCGGGTACCGGGGAGCTGTTTTTT; CDR3 protein: CASSPASGGPGTGELFF
D gene: TRBD1; clone size: few; V gene: TRBV20-1; J gene: TRBJ2-2; CDR3 DNA: TGCAGTGCTAGACAACGACAGGGGGAGAACACCGGGGAGCTGTTTTTT; CDR3 protein: CSARQRQGENTGELFF
D gene: NA; clone size: once; V gene: TRBV5-5; J gene: TRBJ2-7; CDR3 DNA: TGTGCCAGGGGCGGGGACCTCCTCGGATACGAGCAGTACTTC; CDR3 protein: CARGGDLLGYEQYF
D gene: NA; clone size: NA; V gene: TRBV4-2; J gene: TRBJ2-3; CDR3 DNA: TGTGCCAGCAGCCAAGAGCAGGCGGCCCGGGGGACGCAGTATTTT; CDR3 protein: CASSQEQAARGTQYF
D gene: NA; clone size: NA; V gene: TRBV9; J gene: TRBJ2-1; CDR3 DNA: TGTGCCAGCAGCGTAGACGGCGGGGGCCGGGGTGAGCAGTTCTTC; CDR3 protein: CASSVDGGGRGEQFF
D gene: TRBD1; clone size: many; V gene: TRBV12-3/TRBV12-4; J gene: TRBJ1-2; CDR3 DNA: TGTGCCACCGGGACAGCATATGGCTACACCTTC; CDR3 protein: CATGTAYGYTF
D gene: NA; clone size: few; V gene: TRBV7-9; J gene: TRBJ2-7; CDR3 DNA: TGTGCCAGCAGCCCGGGGGCGGGCGGCGCCTACGAGCAGTACTTC; CDR3 protein: CASSPGAGGAYEQYF
D gene: TRBD2; clone size: few; V gene: TRBV29-1; J gene: TRBJ2-6; CDR3 DNA: TGCAGCTATCTGGGGGGACTAGATGGGGCCAACGTCCTGACTTTC; CDR3 protein: CSYLGGLDGANVLTF
D gene: NA; clone size: few; V gene: TRBV12-3/TRBV12-4; J gene: TRBJ1-2; CDR3 DNA: TGTGCCAGCACCAACGGGGACTTCGGATATGGCTACACCTTC; CDR3 protein: CASTNGDFGYGYTF
D gene: NA; clone size: few; V gene: TRBV20-1; J gene: TRBJ1-6; CDR3 DNA: TGCAGTGCTATCCCAGGCGGGGGGAAGTCACCCCTCCACTTT; CDR3 protein: CSAIPGGGKSPLHF
D gene: NA; clone size: many; V gene: TRBV20-1; J gene: TRBJ1-5; CDR3 DNA: TGCAGTGTAAAAGGGGAGTCAGGAGTCAATCAGCCCCAGCATTTT; CDR3 protein: CSVKGESGVNQPQHF
D gene: NA; clone size: many; V gene: TRBV6-1; J gene: TRBJ2-1; CDR3 DNA: TGTGCCAGCTACCCCCTCGGGCTTAGCTCCTACAATGAGCAGTTCTTC; CDR3 protein: CASYPLGLSSYNEQFF
D gene: TRBD2; clone size: few; V gene: TRBV24-1; J gene: TRBJ2-1; CDR3 DNA: TGTGCCACCAGTGTCACTAGCGAGTACAATGAGCAGTTCTTC; CDR3 protein: CATSVTSEYNEQFF
D gene: TRBD1; clone size: few; V gene: TRBV9; J gene: TRBJ2-5; CDR3 DNA: TGTGCCAGCAGCGTAGAGGCAGGGGGCGTGGGAGAGACCCAGTACTTC; CDR3 protein: CASSVEAGGVGETQYF
D gene: NA; clone size: NA; V gene: TRBV11-2; J gene: TRBJ2-2; CDR3 DNA: TGTGCCAGCAGCTTAACATTTACGAACACCGGGGAGCTGTTTTTT; CDR3 protein: CASSLTFTNTGELFF
D gene: TRBD1; clone size: many; V gene: TRBV3-1; J gene: TRBJ2-1; CDR3 DNA: TGTGCCAGCAGCCACTTCTTAGGACAGGGGCGTAATGAGCAGTTCTTC; CDR3 protein: CASSHFLGQGRNEQFF
D gene: NA; clone size: many; V gene: TRBV12-3/TRBV12-4; J gene: TRBJ1-5; CDR3 DNA: TGTGCCAGCAGTTTACAGGGACTACCCCAGCATTTT; CDR3 protein: CASSLQGLPQHF
D gene: TRBD1; clone size: few; V gene: TRBV7-9; J gene: TRBJ1-1; CDR3 DNA: TGTGCCAGCAGACCCGGAGGGGGCACTTTGAACACTGAAGCTTTCTTT; CDR3 protein: CASRPGGGTLNTEAFF
D gene: NA; clone size: few; V gene: TRBV24-1; J gene: TRBJ2-3; CDR3 DNA: TGTGCCACCAGTGATTTTCGCGGCCGGGGTCTCGATACGCAGTATTTT; CDR3 protein: CATSDFRGRGLDTQYF
D gene: NA; clone size: many; V gene: TRBV5-1; J gene: TRBJ2-7; CDR3 DNA: TGCGCCAGCAGCTTGGCTTTCGGAAGCTCCTACGAGCAGTACTTC; CDR3 protein: CASSLAFGSSYEQYF
D gene: NA; clone size: few; V gene: TRBV12-3/TRBV12-4; J gene: TRBJ1-5; CDR3 DNA: TGTGCCAGCAGTTCCGCGGAGGGCAATCAGCCCCAGCATTTT; CDR3 protein: CASSSAEGNQPQHF
D gene: NA; clone size: many; V gene: TRBV20-1; J gene: TRBJ2-1; CDR3 DNA: TGCAGTGGTGGTTGGGGGTCCTACAATGAGCAGTTCTTC; CDR3 protein: CSGGWGSYNEQFF
D gene: NA; clone size: many; V gene: TRBV5-1; J gene: TRBJ2-1; CDR3 DNA: TGCGCCAGCAGCTTGTTCGACAGCTACAATGAGCAGTTCTTC; CDR3 protein: CASSLFDSYNEQFF
D gene: NA; clone size: many; V gene: TRBV10-3; J gene: TRBJ2-5; CDR3 DNA: TGTGCCATCAGTCATCAGGGGACGGAGACCCAGTACTTC; CDR3 protein: CAISHQGTETQYF
D gene: NA; clone size: few; V gene: TRBV4-1; J gene: TRBJ1-6; CDR3 DNA: TGCGCCAGCAGCCAACCCCGCGGGCAGAGGGGTTCACCCCTCCACTTT; CDR3 protein: CASSQPRGQRGSPLHF